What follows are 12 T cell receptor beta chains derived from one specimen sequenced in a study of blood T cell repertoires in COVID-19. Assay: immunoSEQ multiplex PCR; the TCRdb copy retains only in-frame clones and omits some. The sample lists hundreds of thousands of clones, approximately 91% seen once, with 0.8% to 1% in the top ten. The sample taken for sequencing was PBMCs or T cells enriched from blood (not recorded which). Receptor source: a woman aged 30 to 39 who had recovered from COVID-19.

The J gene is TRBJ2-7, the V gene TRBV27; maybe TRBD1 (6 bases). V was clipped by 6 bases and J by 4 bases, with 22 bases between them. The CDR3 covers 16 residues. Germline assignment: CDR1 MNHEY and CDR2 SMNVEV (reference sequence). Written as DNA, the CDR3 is TGTGCCAGCAGCGTAACAGGGTCCCCAAAACTATACGAGCAGTACTTC. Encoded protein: CASSVTGSPKLYEQYF.

CDR3 amino acids: CASSLGTGGINYGYTF. The CDR3 DNA reads TGCGCCAGCAGCTTGGGGACAGGGGGTATTAACTATGGCTACACCTTC. The chain has TRBV5-1 and TRBJ1-2, with 10 bases fitting TRBD1. Trimming removed 0 bases from V and 1 base from J; junction bases left unmatched: 3. The CDR3 is made up of 16 amino acids. Germline V lookup: CDR1 SGHRS, CDR2 YFSETQ. The variable domain in full, with the rest retrieved from reference TRBV5-1 and TRBJ1-2, is KAGVTQTPRYLIKTRGQQVTLSCSPISGHRSVSWYQQTPGQGLQFLFEYFSETQRNKGNFPGRFSGRQFSNSRSEMNVSTLELGDSALYLCASSLGTGGINYGYTFGSGTRLTVV.

DNA of the CDR3: TGTGCCAGCAGCCAAGATTCCGGGCTAGCGGGAGGCCCGGTGCGTTACGAGCAGTACTTC. Its translation: CASSQDSGLAGGPVRYEQYF. The chain has TRBV3-1 (or the pseudogene TRBV3-2) and TRBJ2-7, with 11 bases identical to TRBD2. The CDR3 has 20 residues. Germline V gene sequence: CDR1 LGHDT, CDR2 YNNKEL (reference sequence). Germline trimming cut 0 bases from V and 4 bases from J; bases unmatched to any gene: 17.

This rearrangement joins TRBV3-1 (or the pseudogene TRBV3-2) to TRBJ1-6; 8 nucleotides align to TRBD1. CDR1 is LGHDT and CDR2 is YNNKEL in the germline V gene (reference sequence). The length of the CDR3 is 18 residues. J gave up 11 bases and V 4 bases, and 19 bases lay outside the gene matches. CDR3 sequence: CASSPGTGLPLDAAPLHF. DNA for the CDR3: TGTGCCAGCAGCCCCGGGACAGGTCTCCCCTTAGATGCGGCACCCCTCCACTTT.

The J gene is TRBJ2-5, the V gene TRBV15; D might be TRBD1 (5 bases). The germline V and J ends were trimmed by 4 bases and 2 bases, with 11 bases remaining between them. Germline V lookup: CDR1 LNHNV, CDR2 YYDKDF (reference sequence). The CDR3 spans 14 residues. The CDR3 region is CATSIGVPQETQYF. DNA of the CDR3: TGTGCCACCAGCATAGGGGTTCCTCAAGAGACCCAGTACTTC.

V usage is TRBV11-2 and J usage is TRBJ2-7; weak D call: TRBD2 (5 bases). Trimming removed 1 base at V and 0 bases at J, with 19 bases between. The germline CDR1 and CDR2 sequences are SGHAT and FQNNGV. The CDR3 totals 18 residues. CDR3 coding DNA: TGTGCCAGCAGCTTAGTTGCTTCGGTAGCGACAAGCTCCTACGAGCAGTACTTC. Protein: CASSLVASVATSSYEQYF.

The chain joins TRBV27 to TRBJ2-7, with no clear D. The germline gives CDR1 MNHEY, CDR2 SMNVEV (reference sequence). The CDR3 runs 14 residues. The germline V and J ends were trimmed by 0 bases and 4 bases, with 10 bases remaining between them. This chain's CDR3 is CASSLSSPKYEQYF. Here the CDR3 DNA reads TGTGCCAGCAGTTTATCGAGCCCGAAATACGAGCAGTACTTC.

The CDR3 bases are TGCAGCTTCAGACAGGGGGATGGCTACACCTTC. Its translation: CSFRQGDGYTF. The chain links TRBV29-1 to TRBJ1-2, with 9 bases that match TRBD1. CDR1 is SQVTM, CDR2 ANQGSEA, per germline. V lost 8 bases, J lost 6 bases, and 4 bases stayed unmatched. The CDR3 runs to 11 residues. The full variable domain, rest sourced from reference TRBV29-1 and TRBJ1-2, is SAVISQKPSRDICQRGTSLTIQCQVDSQVTMMFWYRQQPGQSLTLIATANQGSEATYESGFVIDKFPISRPNLTFSTLTVSNMSPEDSSIYLCSFRQGDGYTFGSGTRLTVV.

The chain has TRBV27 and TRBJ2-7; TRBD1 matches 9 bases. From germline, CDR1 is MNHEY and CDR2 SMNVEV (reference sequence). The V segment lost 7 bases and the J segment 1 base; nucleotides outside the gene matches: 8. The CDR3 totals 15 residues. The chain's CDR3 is CASTRGQGLSYEQYF. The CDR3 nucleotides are TGTGCCAGCACCCGGGGACAGGGACTTTCCTACGAGCAGTACTTC.

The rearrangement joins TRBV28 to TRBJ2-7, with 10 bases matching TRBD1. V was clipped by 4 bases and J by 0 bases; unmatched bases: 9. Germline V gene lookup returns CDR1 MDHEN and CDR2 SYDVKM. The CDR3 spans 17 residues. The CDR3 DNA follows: TGTGCCAGCAGTTGGGGTGCCGGGACAGGGGTCTCCTACGAGCAGTACTTC. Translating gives CASSWGAGTGVSYEQYF. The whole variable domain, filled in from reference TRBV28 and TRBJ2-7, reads DVKVTQSSRYLVKRTGEKVFLECVQDMDHENMFWYRQDPGLGLRLIYFSYDVKMKEKGDIPEGYSVSREKKERFSLILESASTNQTSMYLCASSWGAGTGVSYEQYFGPGTRLTVT.

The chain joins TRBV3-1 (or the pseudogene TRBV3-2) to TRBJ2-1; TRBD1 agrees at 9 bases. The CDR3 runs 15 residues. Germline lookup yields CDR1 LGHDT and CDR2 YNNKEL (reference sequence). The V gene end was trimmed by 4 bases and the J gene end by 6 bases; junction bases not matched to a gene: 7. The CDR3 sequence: CASSPRDRVFNEQFF. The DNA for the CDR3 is TGTGCCAGCAGCCCCCGGGACAGGGTATTCAATGAGCAGTTCTTC.

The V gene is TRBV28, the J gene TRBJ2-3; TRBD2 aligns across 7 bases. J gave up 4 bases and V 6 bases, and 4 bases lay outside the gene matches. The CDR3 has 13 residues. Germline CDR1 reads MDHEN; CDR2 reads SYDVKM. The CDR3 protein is CASRASGSDTQYF. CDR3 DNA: TGTGCCAGCAGAGCTAGCGGCTCAGATACGCAGTATTTT.